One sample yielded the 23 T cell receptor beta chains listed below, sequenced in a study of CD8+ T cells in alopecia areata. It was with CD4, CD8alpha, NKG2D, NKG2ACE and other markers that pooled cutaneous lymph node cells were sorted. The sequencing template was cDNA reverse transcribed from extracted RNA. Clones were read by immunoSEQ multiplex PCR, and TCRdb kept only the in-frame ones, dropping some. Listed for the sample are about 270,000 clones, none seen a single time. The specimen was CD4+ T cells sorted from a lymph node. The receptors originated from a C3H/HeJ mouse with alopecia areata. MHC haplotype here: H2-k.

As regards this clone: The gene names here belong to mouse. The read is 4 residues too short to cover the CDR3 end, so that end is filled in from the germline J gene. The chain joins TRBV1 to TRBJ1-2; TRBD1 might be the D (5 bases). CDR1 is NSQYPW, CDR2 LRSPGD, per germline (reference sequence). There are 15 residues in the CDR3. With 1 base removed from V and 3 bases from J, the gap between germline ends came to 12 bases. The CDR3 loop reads CTCSAGGEGDSDYTF. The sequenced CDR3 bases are TGCACCTGCAGTGCAGGGGGGGAGGGCGACTCC.

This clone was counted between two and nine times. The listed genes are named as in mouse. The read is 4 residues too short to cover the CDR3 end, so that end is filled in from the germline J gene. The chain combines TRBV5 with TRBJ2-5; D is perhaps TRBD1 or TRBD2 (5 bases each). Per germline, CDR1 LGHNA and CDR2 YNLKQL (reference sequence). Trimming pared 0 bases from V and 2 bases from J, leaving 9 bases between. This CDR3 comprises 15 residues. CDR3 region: CASSQEGEGQDTQYF. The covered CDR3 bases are TGTGCCAGCAGCCAAGAGGGGGAGGGCCAAGAC.

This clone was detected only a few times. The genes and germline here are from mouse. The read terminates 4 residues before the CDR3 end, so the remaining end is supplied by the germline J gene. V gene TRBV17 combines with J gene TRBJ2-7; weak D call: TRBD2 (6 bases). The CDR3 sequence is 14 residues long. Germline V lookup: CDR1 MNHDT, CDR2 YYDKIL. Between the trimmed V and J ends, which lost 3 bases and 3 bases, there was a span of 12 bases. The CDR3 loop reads CASSRKLGIYEQYF. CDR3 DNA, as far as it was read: TGTGCTAGCAGTAGGAAGCTGGGGATCTAT.

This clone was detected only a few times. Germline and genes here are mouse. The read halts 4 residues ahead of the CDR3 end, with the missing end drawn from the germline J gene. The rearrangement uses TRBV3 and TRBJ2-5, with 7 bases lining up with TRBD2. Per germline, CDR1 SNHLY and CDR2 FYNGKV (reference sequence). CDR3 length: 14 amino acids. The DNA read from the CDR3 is TGTGCCAGCAGCTTTGGGGGGAAAGGGGAC. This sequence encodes CASSFGGKGD. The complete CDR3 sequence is CASSFGGKGDTQYF.

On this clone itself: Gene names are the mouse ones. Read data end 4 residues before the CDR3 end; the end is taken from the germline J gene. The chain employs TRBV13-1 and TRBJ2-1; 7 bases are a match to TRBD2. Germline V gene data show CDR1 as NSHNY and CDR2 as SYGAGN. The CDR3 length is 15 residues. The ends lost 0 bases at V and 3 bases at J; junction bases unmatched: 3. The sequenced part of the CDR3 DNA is TGTGCCAGCAGTGATGGACTGGGCCTCTATGCT. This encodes CASSDGLGLYA. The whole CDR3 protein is CASSDGLGLYAEQFF.

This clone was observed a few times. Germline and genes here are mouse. The CDR3 here is CASGVGLQDTQYF. CDR3 DNA, as far as it was read: TGTGCCAGCGGTGTCGGACTCCAAGAC. The V gene is TRBV13-2, the J gene TRBJ2-5; tentatively, D is TRBD2 (5 bases). The read comes to an end 4 residues before the CDR3 does, leaving the germline J gene to fill in the end. The CDR3 has 13 amino acids. Between the trimmed V and J ends, which lost 3 bases and 2 bases, there was a span of 7 bases. Germline V gene data show CDR1 as NNHNN and CDR2 as SYGAGS (reference sequence).

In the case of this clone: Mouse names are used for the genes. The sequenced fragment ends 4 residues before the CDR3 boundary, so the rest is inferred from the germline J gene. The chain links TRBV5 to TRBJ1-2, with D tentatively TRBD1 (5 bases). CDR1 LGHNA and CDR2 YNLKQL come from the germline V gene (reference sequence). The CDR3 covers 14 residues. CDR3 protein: CASSQDGRTFDYTF. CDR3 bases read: TGTGCCAGCAGCCAAGATGGACGGACATTC.

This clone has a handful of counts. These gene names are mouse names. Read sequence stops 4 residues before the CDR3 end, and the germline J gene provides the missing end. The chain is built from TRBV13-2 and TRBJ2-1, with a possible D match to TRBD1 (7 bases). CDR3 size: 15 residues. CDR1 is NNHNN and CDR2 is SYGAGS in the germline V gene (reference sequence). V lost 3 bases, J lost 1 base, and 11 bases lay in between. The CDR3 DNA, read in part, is TGTGCCAGCGGTGGAGCAGGGGGGAACTATGCT. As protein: CASGGAGGNYA. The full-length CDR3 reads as CASGGAGGNYAEQFF.

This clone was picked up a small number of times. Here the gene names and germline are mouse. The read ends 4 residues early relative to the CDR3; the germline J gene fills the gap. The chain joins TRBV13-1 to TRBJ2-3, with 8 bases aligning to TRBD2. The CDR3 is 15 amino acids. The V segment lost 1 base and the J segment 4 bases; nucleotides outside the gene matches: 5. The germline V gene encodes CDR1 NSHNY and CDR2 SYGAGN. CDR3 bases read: TGTGCCAGCAGTGATCGCCTGGGGGGATCAGAA. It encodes CASSDRLGGSE. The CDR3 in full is CASSDRLGGSETLYF.

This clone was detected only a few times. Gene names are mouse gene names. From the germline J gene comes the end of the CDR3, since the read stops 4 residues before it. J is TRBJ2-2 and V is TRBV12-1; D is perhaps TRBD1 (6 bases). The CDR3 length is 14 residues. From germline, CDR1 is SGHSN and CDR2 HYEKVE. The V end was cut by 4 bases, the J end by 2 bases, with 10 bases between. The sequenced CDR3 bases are TGTGCCAGCTCGCAGGGGCCGAACACCGGG. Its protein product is CASSQGPNTG. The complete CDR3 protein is CASSQGPNTGQLYF.

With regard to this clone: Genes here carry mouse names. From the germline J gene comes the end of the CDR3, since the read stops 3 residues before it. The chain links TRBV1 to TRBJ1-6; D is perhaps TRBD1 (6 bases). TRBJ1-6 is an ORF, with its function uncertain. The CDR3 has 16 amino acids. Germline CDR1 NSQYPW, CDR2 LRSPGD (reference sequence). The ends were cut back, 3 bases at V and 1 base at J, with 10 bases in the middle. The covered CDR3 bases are TGCACCTGCAGTGCTCAACAGGGCTCCTATAATTCGCCC. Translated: CTCSAQQGSYNSP. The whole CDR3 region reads CTCSAQQGSYNSPLYF.

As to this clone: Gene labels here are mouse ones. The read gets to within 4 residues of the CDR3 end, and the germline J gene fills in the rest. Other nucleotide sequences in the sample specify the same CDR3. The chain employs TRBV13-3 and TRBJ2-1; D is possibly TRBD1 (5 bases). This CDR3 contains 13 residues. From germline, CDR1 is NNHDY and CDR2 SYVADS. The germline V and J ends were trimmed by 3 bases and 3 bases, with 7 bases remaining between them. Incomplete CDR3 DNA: TGTGCCAGCAGTGCCCAGGGCTATGCT. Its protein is CASSAQGYA. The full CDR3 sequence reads CASSAQGYAEQFF.

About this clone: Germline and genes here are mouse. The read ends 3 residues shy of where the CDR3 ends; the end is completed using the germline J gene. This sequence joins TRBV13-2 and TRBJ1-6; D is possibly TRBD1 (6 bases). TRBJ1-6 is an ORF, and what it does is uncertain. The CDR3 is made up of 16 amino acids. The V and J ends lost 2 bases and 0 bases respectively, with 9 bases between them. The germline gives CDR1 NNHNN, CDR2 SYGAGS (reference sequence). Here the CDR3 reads CASGDRDNSYNSPLYF. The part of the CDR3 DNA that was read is TGTGCCAGCGGTGACCGGGACAATTCCTATAATTCGCCC.

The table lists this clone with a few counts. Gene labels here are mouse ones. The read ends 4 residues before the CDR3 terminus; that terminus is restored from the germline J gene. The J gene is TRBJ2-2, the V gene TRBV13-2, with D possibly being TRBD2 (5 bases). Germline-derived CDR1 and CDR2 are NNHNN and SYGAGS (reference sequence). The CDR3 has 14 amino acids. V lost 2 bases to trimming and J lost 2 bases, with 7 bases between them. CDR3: CASGEDFNTGQLYF. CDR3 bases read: TGTGCCAGCGGTGAGGACTTCAACACCGGG.

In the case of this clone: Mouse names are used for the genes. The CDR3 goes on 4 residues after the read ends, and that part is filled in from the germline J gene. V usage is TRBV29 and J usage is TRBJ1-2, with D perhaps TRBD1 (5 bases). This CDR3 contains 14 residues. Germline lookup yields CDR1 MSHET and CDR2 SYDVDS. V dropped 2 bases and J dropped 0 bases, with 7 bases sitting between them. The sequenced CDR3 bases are TGTGCTAGCAGTTTAGGCAGGGCAAACTCC. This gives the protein CASSLGRANS. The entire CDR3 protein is CASSLGRANSDYTF.

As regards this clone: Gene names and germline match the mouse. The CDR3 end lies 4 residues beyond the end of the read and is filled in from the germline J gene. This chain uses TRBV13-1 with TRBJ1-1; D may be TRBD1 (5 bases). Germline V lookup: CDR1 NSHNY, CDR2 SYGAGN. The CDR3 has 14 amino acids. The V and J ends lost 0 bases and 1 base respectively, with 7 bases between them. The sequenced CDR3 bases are TGTGCCAGCAGTGATGACGGACAAAACACA. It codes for CASSDDGQNT. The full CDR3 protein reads CASSDDGQNTEVFF.

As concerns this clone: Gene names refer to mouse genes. The CDR3 region is CASSFPGTGVQNTLYF. Partial CDR3 DNA: TGTGCCAGCAGTTTCCCTGGGACAGGGGTTCAAAAC. The chain combines TRBV14 with TRBJ2-4, with 10 bases fitting TRBD1. Read coverage stops 4 residues before the CDR3 terminus; the germline J gene supplies the remainder. The germline V gene has CDR1 SGHDT and CDR2 FRDEAV. The CDR3 contains 16 residues. Losses at the gene ends were 1 base for V and 2 bases for J; bases not matched to a gene: 4.

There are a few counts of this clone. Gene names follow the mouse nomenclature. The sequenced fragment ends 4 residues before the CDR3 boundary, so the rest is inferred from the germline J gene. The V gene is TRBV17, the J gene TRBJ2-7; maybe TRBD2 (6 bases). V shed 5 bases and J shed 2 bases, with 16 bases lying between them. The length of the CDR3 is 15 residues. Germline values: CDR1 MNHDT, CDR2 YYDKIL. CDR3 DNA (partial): TGTGCTAGCAGTGTCCAGAGTGGGGGACCCTAT. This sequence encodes CASSVQSGGPY. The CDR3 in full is CASSVQSGGPYEQYF.

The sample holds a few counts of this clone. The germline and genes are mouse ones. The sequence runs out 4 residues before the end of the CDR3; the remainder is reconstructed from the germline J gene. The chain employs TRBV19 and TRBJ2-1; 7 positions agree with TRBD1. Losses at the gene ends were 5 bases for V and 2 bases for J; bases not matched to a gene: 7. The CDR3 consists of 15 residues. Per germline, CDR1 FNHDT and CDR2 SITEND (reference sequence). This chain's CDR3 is CASRPPGQYYAEQFF. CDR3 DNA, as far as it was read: TGTGCCAGCAGGCCTCCGGGACAGTACTATGCT.

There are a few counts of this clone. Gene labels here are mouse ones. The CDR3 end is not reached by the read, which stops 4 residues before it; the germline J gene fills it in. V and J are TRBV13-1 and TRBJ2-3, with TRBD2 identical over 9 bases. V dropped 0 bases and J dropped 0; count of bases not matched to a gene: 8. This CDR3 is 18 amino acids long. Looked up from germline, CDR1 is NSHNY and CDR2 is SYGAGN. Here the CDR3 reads CASSDAWGGGASAETLYF. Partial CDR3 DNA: TGTGCCAGCAGTGATGCATGGGGTGGGGGGGCTAGTGCAGAA.

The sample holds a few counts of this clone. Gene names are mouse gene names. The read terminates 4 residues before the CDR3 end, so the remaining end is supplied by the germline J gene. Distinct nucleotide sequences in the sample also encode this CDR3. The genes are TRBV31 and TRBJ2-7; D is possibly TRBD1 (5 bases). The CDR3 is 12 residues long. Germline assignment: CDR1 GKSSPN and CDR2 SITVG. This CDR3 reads CAWSLEGDEQYF. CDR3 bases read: TGTGCCTGGAGTCTAGAAGGGGAT.

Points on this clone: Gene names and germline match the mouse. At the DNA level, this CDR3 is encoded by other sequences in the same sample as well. The CDR3 is CASSESGGQDTQYF. The DNA read from the CDR3 is TGTGCCAGCAGTGAGTCTGGGGGGCAAGAC. V is TRBV13-1 and J is TRBJ2-5; TRBD2 matches 8 bases. Coverage ceases 4 residues before the CDR3 finishes, and the germline J gene fills in the end. The CDR3 is made up of 14 amino acids. The germline V gene encodes CDR1 NSHNY and CDR2 SYGAGN. V lost 2 bases and J lost 3; bases outside the gene matches: 2.

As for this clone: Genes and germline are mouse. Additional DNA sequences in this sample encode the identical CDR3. This CDR3 reads CASGGGTGGNTGQLYF. The sequenced CDR3 bases are TGTGCCAGCGGTGGGGGGACAGGGGGGAACACCGGG. This chain connects TRBV13-2 to TRBJ2-2; 11 bases line up with TRBD1. The read falls 4 residues short of the CDR3 end, and the missing part is taken from the germline J gene. In germline, CDR1 is NNHNN, CDR2 SYGAGS (reference sequence). This CDR3 comprises 16 residues. J was trimmed by 2 bases and V by 3 bases; bases with no gene match: 3.